This T cell receptor (beta chain) was sequenced in a study of blood T cell repertoires in COVID-19. Study as a whole: The samples span acute and convalescent COVID-19 from the United States, Italy and Spain.

Original data processing: By means of reference gene primer amplification, nucleated cell counts were estimated. Sequenced by immunoSEQ multiplex PCR; TCRdb stores in-frame clones only, minus some. V, J and clone size derive from that table, while D and trimming were established from the DNA sequence. The repertoire holds roughly 340,000 clones, about nine tenths seen once, with about 6.7% in the top ten. This CDR3 is built from 15 residues. CDR1 is LGHDT, CDR2 YNNKEL, per germline (reference sequence). V lost 4 bases and J lost 5, with 15 bases in between. The V call is TRBV3-1 (or the pseudogene TRBV3-2), the J call TRBJ1-5; D ambiguous. This clonotype was obtained from a woman in her seventies with COVID-19, enrolled during active disease. Sequences were obtained from peripheral blood. CDR3 nucleotides: TGTGCCAGCAGCCCCTCGTCGCAGGCATATCAGCCCCAGCATTTT. This sequence encodes CASSPSSQAYQPQHF.